The source of this T cell receptor beta chain is a study of blood T cell repertoires in COVID-19. As for the study in general: Samples came from the United States, Italy and Spain, spanning acute and convalescent COVID-19.

Germline CDR1 SNHLY, CDR2 FYNNEI. This CDR3 comprises 14 residues. V gave up 7 bases and J gave up 6 bases, with 13 bases separating them. As processed by the authors: Amplification from reference gene primers served as the basis for estimated nucleated cell counts. Profiling relied on immunoSEQ multiplex PCR, and the TCRdb table lists in-frame clones only, not all of them. The V and J calls and the clone size are those of that table, but D and trimming were determined from the DNA. This table holds roughly 57,000 clones, roughly 79% found once. A single count supports this clone. The sequence derives from a man in his sixties with acute or convalescent COVID-19. The sample taken for sequencing was peripheral blood. The chain employs TRBV2 and TRBJ1-6; possibly TRBD1 for D (6 bases). The CDR3 DNA reads TGTGCCAGCACCTCGCAGGGGAGTAATTCACCCCTCCACTTT. Protein: CASTSQGSNSPLHF.